A single sample is the source of the 29 T cell receptor beta chains below, sequenced in a study of blood T cell repertoires in COVID-19. Sequenced by immunoSEQ multiplex PCR; TCRdb stores in-frame clones only, minus some. Here the sample spans 90,000 to 150,000 clones, less than 85% being singletons. Material for sequencing was peripheral blood. These receptors came from a man aged 50-59 years with acute or convalescent COVID-19.

This clone came up a few times. The CDR3 region has the DNA TGTGCCAGCAGCGTTGAGTCAGGTAGCAATCAGCCCCAGCATTTT. It specifies CASSVESGSNQPQHF. The chain has TRBV2 and TRBJ1-5; D remains ambiguous. The CDR3 consists of 15 residues. Germline V gene data show CDR1 as SNHLY and CDR2 as FYNNEI. The ends were cut back, 6 bases at V and 0 bases at J, with 12 bases in the middle.

For this clone: One junction end disagrees with the germline gene, perhaps due to a read error. The chain couples TRBV2 to TRBJ2-5; the D gene is possibly TRBD2 (7 bases). The germline V gene encodes CDR1 SNHLY and CDR2 FYNNEI. The CDR3 loop spans 16 amino acids. CDR3 DNA: TGTGCCAGCAGTGAAGCGGTTTGGGGGGGCCAAGGGACCCAGTACTTC. Amino acid sequence: CASSEAVWGGQGTQYF.

This sequence joins TRBV9 and TRBJ1-1; D possibly corresponds to TRBD1 (6 bases). CDR1 and CDR2 from the germline V gene are SGDLS and YYNGEE. The V and J ends lost 0 bases and 0 bases respectively, with 12 bases between them. The CDR3 contains 16 residues. CDR3 residues: CASSVGQARLNTEAFF. The CDR3 nucleotides are TGTGCCAGCAGCGTAGGACAGGCGAGGCTGAACACTGAAGCTTTCTTT.

The V call is TRBV30, the J call TRBJ2-3; 8 nucleotides match TRBD2. The CDR3 sequence is 14 residues long. V was clipped by 5 bases and J by 4 bases; unmatched bases: 8. Per the germline V gene, CDR1 is GTSNPN and CDR2 is SVGIG (reference sequence). The DNA of the CDR3 is TGTGCCTGGGACCGGGGGGGGCAGGCAGATACGCAGTATTTT. Translating gives CAWDRGGQADTQYF.

The V call is TRBV2, the J call TRBJ2-5; 11 nucleotides align to TRBD2. The CDR3 has 13 residues. V trimming: 8 bases; J trimming: 3 bases; junction bases outside the gene matches: 2. Germline CDR1 is SNHLY and CDR2 is FYNNEI. CDR3 DNA: TGTGCCAGCGCGGGACTAGCGGAAGAGACCCAGTACTTC. Amino acid sequence: CASAGLAEETQYF.

The genes are TRBV7-3 and TRBJ2-5, with a tentative D call TRBD2 (6 bases). This CDR3 is 13 amino acids long. Trimming stripped 3 bases from V and 7 bases from J, with 12 bases between. The germline CDR1 and CDR2 sequences are SGHTA and FQGTGA. The CDR3 loop is CASSFQTRTTQYF. The CDR3 DNA reads TGTGCCAGCAGCTTTCAGACTAGGACGACCCAGTACTTC.

This clone has just a few counts. The gene calls are TRBV6-1 and TRBJ2-6; weak D call: TRBD2 (7 bases). CDR3 length equals 16 residues. Per germline, CDR1 MNHNS and CDR2 SASEGT. Trimming took off 1 base at V and 2 bases at J, with 9 bases between the two ends. CDR3 loop: CASSEEGGTGANVLTF. CDR3 coding DNA: TGTGCCAGCAGTGAAGAGGGGGGGACTGGGGCCAACGTCCTGACTTTC.

This clone was detected a few times. CDR3 residues: CASSPGTGINEQFF. In DNA, the CDR3 is TGTGCCAGCAGTCCGGGGACAGGGATCAATGAGCAGTTCTTC. The V call is TRBV2, the J call TRBJ2-1; 9 bases are shared with TRBD1. Germline assignment: CDR1 SNHLY and CDR2 FYNNEI. This CDR3 is built from 14 residues. Trimming took 5 bases from V and 6 from J; bases not matched to a gene: 5.

CDR3 sequence (DNA): TGTGCCAGCTCCGGGGGGGCCTCAGATACGCAGTATTTT. This encodes CASSGGASDTQYF. The chain combines TRBV18 with TRBJ2-3, with 8 bases that match TRBD2. Looked up from germline, CDR1 is KGHSH and CDR2 is LQKENI. This CDR3 has 13 residues. V was clipped by 6 bases and J by 4 bases; unmatched bases: 3.

The CDR3 spells CASRSDSGGTGELFF. CDR3 DNA sequence: TGCGCCAGCAGGAGCGACAGTGGGGGGACCGGGGAGCTGTTTTTT. The chain couples TRBV5-1 to TRBJ2-2, with a possible D match to TRBD2 (6 bases). This CDR3 is 15 amino acids long. CDR1 and CDR2 from the germline V gene are SGHRS and YFSETQ. Trimming pared 5 bases from V and 5 bases from J, leaving 16 bases between.

This chain uses TRBV7-2 with TRBJ2-1; 7 bases are a match to TRBD2. Per germline, CDR1 SGHTA and CDR2 FQGNSA. This CDR3 spans 15 amino acids. The junction had 6 bases not matched to a gene; V was cut back by 5 bases and J by 2 bases. The CDR3 loop reads CASSRGRATYNEQFF. CDR3 sequence (DNA): TGTGCCAGCAGCCGTGGGAGGGCGACCTACAATGAGCAGTTCTTC.

The rearrangement joins TRBV4-1 to TRBJ1-4; TRBD1 is a possible D gene (6 bases). The CDR3 length is 16 residues. Germline CDR1 MGHRA, CDR2 YSYEKL. Trimming took 0 bases from V and 5 from J, leaving 13 bases between them. The CDR3 bases are TGCGCCAGCAGCCAAGATCCCCAGGGGATGAATGAAAAACTGTTTTTT. Protein: CASSQDPQGMNEKLFF.

Details on this clone: Sequence at one end of the junction differs from germline and may be a read error. The chain has TRBV11-2 and TRBJ1-4; TRBD1 aligns across 8 bases. The germline gives CDR1 SGHAT, CDR2 FQNNGV. The CDR3 runs to 15 residues. CDR3 sequence reads: CASSLDYPPGQGLIF. The DNA of the CDR3 is TGTGCCAGCAGCTTAGATTACCCCCCCGGACAGGGCTTGATTTTT.

This chain connects TRBV5-1 to TRBJ2-1; tentative D call: TRBD1 (6 bases). CDR3 size: 13 residues. V shed 4 bases and J shed 5 bases, with 10 bases lying between them. Germline CDR1 is SGHRS and CDR2 is YFSETQ. CDR3 loop: CASSAGTNNEQFF. In DNA, the CDR3 is TGCGCCAGCAGCGCCGGGACAAACAATGAGCAGTTCTTC.

This chain uses TRBV5-5 with TRBJ2-6; TRBD2 aligns across 14 bases. The CDR3 is 20 amino acids. From germline, CDR1 is SGHKS and CDR2 YYEKEE (reference sequence). V shed 4 bases and J 4 bases; nucleotides not matched to a gene: 13. The CDR3 sequence is CASSRKGLAGGPSGANVLTF. The CDR3 DNA reads TGTGCCAGCAGCCGTAAAGGACTAGCGGGAGGCCCTTCCGGGGCCAACGTCCTGACTTTC.

V usage is TRBV27 and J usage is TRBJ1-5; 7 bases match TRBD1. This CDR3 comprises 15 residues. Germline assignment: CDR1 MNHEY and CDR2 SMNVEV (reference sequence). The trim removed 4 bases at V and 2 bases at J, leaving 5 bases unmatched. In DNA form, the CDR3 reads TGTGCCAGCAGTTACAGGGGAAATCGCAATCAGCCCCAGCATTTT. Translated: CASSYRGNRNQPQHF.

The chain is built from TRBV27 and TRBJ1-5, with D possibly being TRBD1 (6 bases). V lost 2 bases and J 0 bases, leaving 14 bases between the germline ends. This CDR3 has 17 amino acids. The V gene's germline CDR1 is MNHEY and CDR2 SMNVEV (reference sequence). CDR3 nucleotides: TGTGCCAGCAGTTTAAGGGCAGGGGATTATAGCAATCAGCCCCAGCATTTT. This codes for CASSLRAGDYSNQPQHF.

The J gene is TRBJ2-1, the V gene TRBV18, with unresolved D. The CDR3 has 14 amino acids. V was pared by 1 base and J by 0 bases, with 4 bases between. The germline CDR1 and CDR2 sequences are KGHSH and LQKENI. The chain's CDR3 is CASSPLSSYNEQFF. CDR3 coding DNA: TGTGCCAGCTCACCACTTAGCTCCTACAATGAGCAGTTCTTC. Full variable domain (outside the CDR3, taken from reference TRBV18 and TRBJ2-1): NAGVMQNPRHLVRRRGQEARLRCSPMKGHSHVYWYRQLPEEGLKFMVYLQKENIIDESGMPKERFSAEFPKEGPSILRIQQVVRGDSAAYFCASSPLSSYNEQFFGPGTRLTVL.

This chain connects TRBV4-2 to TRBJ2-7; D not certain. CDR1 LGHNA and CDR2 YNFKEQ come from the germline V gene. The V end was cut by 0 bases, the J end by 7 bases, with 10 bases between. CDR3 size: 13 residues. The CDR3, as DNA: TGTGCCAGCAGCCAAGATCCCCTTAGAGAGCAGTACTTC. This sequence encodes CASSQDPLREQYF.

The chain carries TRBV7-3 and TRBJ2-2; the match to TRBD2 covers 7 bases. With V trimmed by 2 bases and J by 4 bases, 1 base remained unmatched. Germline V gives CDR1 SGHTA, CDR2 FQGTGA. The CDR3 runs 14 residues. For the CDR3, the DNA is TGTGCCAGCAGCTTAGCTAGCGGCACCGGGGAGCTGTTTTTT. It yields the protein CASSLASGTGELFF. The full variable domain, in which reference TRBV7-3 and TRBJ2-2 provide the parts outside the CDR3, is GAGVSQTPSNKVTEKGKYVELRCDPISGHTALYWYRQSLGQGPEFLIYFQGTGAADDSGLPNDRFFAVRPEGSVSTLKIQRTERGDSAVYLCASSLASGTGELFFGEGSRLTVL.

This clone appeared many times. This chain connects TRBV4-1 to TRBJ2-7; D unresolved. V lost 3 bases, J lost 3 bases, and 15 bases lay in between. Germline assignment: CDR1 MGHRA and CDR2 YSYEKL. CDR3 length: 15 amino acids. This CDR3 is CASSHRPAKVYEQYF. CDR3 coding DNA: TGCGCCAGCAGCCACAGGCCTGCGAAAGTCTACGAGCAGTACTTC.

The V gene is TRBV29-1, the J gene TRBJ2-5; the D gene is possibly TRBD2 (6 bases). The V end lost 3 bases, the J end lost 1 base, and 12 bases lay between the germline ends. This CDR3 comprises 14 residues. Germline V gene sequence: CDR1 SQVTM, CDR2 ANQGSEA. CDR3 bases: TGCAGCGTTGACGGGAGCTCCACCCAAGAGACCCAGTACTTC. Translating gives CSVDGSSTQETQYF. The full variable domain, completed using reference TRBV29-1 and TRBJ2-5, is SAVISQKPSRDICQRGTSLTIQCQVDSQVTMMFWYRQQPGQSLTLIATANQGSEATYESGFVIDKFPISRPNLTFSTLTVSNMSPEDSSIYLCSVDGSSTQETQYFGPGTRLLVL.

The V and J genes are TRBV7-9 and TRBJ2-4; TRBD2 is a possible D gene (6 bases). Germline V lookup: CDR1 SEHNR, CDR2 FQNEAQ (reference sequence). The CDR3 has 13 amino acids. The V end was cut by 2 bases, the J end by 8 bases, with 10 bases between. The CDR3 region has the DNA TGTGCCAGCAGCTTACGCGGGGACGACATTCAGTACTTC. It yields the protein CASSLRGDDIQYF.

The chain has TRBV9 and TRBJ2-7; 7 nucleotides agree with TRBD2. Trimming took 2 bases from V and 2 from J; bases not matched to a gene: 7. Germline loops: CDR1 SGDLS, CDR2 YYNGEE. The CDR3 contains 15 residues. CDR3 amino acids: CASSVSGDATYEQYF. The DNA for the CDR3 is TGTGCCAGCAGCGTCAGCGGGGATGCAACCTACGAGCAGTACTTC.

The rearrangement uses TRBV4-2 and TRBJ1-5, with D perhaps TRBD1 (6 bases). The CDR3 contains 15 residues. V was shortened by 1 base and J by 3 bases, with 10 bases between the two germline ends. Germline assignment: CDR1 LGHNA and CDR2 YNFKEQ. The CDR3 DNA is TGTGCCAGCAGCCAAGCAGGGGTGACCAATCAGCCCCAGCATTTT. Translated: CASSQAGVTNQPQHF.

This clone was recorded many times. The chain is built from TRBV3-1 (or the pseudogene TRBV3-2) and TRBJ2-6; D remains unclear. The CDR3 runs to 16 residues. Per germline, CDR1 LGHDT and CDR2 YNNKEL (reference sequence). V lost 5 bases to trimming and J lost 0 bases, with 11 bases between them. The CDR3 DNA is TGTGCCAGCAGCGAAGTCGGGTACTCTGGGGCCAACGTCCTGACTTTC. Its protein is CASSEVGYSGANVLTF.

This rearrangement joins TRBV28 to TRBJ2-1; perhaps TRBD2 as D (6 bases). Germline CDR1 is MDHEN and CDR2 is SYDVKM. The germline V and J ends were trimmed by 4 bases and 7 bases, with 14 bases remaining between them. The CDR3 contains 14 residues. This chain's CDR3 is CASSSGTGLNEQFF. CDR3 nucleotides: TGTGCCAGCAGTTCCGGGACTGGCTTGAATGAGCAGTTCTTC.

This chain connects TRBV7-9 to TRBJ1-3, with a possible D match to TRBD1 (6 bases). V lost 0 bases and J lost 8, with 14 bases in between. The CDR3 has 15 residues. The germline gives CDR1 SEHNR, CDR2 FQNEAQ (reference sequence). The DNA for the CDR3 is TGTGCCAGCAGCTTAGCGGGGGCAGCCCCATACACCATATATTTT. It translates to CASSLAGAAPYTIYF. The complete variable domain, with remaining parts taken from reference TRBV7-9 and TRBJ1-3, reads DTGVSQNPRHKITKRGQNVTFRCDPISEHNRLYWYRQTLGQGPEFLTYFQNEAQLEKSRLLSDRFSAERPKGSFSTLEIQRTEQGDSAMYLCASSLAGAAPYTIYFGEGSWLTVV.

This chain uses TRBV2 with TRBJ2-5; D possibly corresponds to TRBD2 (5 bases). Trimming stripped 6 bases from V and 2 bases from J, with 16 bases between. This CDR3 has 15 residues. Germline lookup yields CDR1 SNHLY and CDR2 FYNNEI. CDR3 loop: CASRFRELPQETQYF. Written as DNA, the CDR3 is TGTGCCAGCAGATTCCGGGAACTACCACAAGAGACCCAGTACTTC.